Below, 16 T cell receptor beta chains from the same sample are listed, as sequenced in a study of glioma-infiltrating T cells after dendritic cell vaccination. This table comes from immunoSEQ multiplex PCR, and its TCRdb copy is limited to in-frame clones, with some not included. The sample holds approximately 90,000 clones, approximately 80% seen once. The time point is: after dendritic cell vaccination, including at tumor progression/relapse. Sequenced material: blood, taken after dendritic cell vaccination. These receptors all come from a human donor with glioblastoma.

The rearrangement uses TRBV11-2 and TRBJ1-5; D unresolved. The CDR3 has 15 amino acids. Germline lookup yields CDR1 SGHAT and CDR2 FQNNGV. V shed 0 bases and J shed 0 bases, with 6 bases lying between them. The CDR3 nucleotides are TGTGCCAGCAGCTTAGACACTTATAGCAATCAGCCCCAGCATTTT. Amino acid sequence: CASSLDTYSNQPQHF.

This clone was counted only a few times. The chain combines TRBV11-2 with TRBJ2-3, with 7 bases that match TRBD2. The CDR3 runs to 15 residues. V trimming: 4 bases; J trimming: 1 base; junction bases outside the gene matches: 5. Germline assignment: CDR1 SGHAT and CDR2 FQNNGV. The CDR3 DNA reads as TGTGCCAGCAGCTCACGGAGCGGGGGCACAGATACGCAGTATTTT. Protein product: CASSSRSGGTDTQYF.

In nucleotides, the CDR3 is TGTGCCAGCAGTGACCAGGGGTCCACCGGGGAGCTGTTTTTT. It translates to CASSDQGSTGELFF. The chain employs TRBV2 and TRBJ2-2, with a tentative D call TRBD1 (6 bases). The V gene lost 3 bases and the J gene lost 4 bases, with 9 bases spanning the gap. Germline V gives CDR1 SNHLY, CDR2 FYNNEI. The CDR3 is made up of 14 amino acids. The full variable domain, in which reference TRBV2 and TRBJ2-2 provide the parts outside the CDR3, is EPEVTQTPSHQVTQMGQEVILRCVPISNHLYFYWYRQILGQKVEFLVSFYNNEISEKSEIFDDQFSVERPDGSNFTLKIRSTKLEDSAMYFCASSDQGSTGELFFGEGSRLTVL.

A word on this clone: Other DNA variants within this sample encode the same CDR3. The rearrangement links TRBV30 to TRBJ1-1; D is ambiguous. CDR3 size: 13 residues. Trimming removed 0 bases from V and 1 base from J, with 6 bases in between. The germline V gene has CDR1 GTSNPN and CDR2 SVGIG (reference sequence). CDR3 DNA sequence: TGTGCCTGGAGTGTACGGGAGAACACTGAAGCTTTCTTT. It translates to CAWSVRENTEAFF.

The chain carries TRBV10-3 and TRBJ1-2; D unclear. The CDR3 runs 13 residues. V gave up 9 bases and J gave up 2 bases, with 13 bases separating them. The germline V gene has CDR1 ENHRY and CDR2 SYGVKD. This CDR3 reads CAMALEQNYGYTF. The CDR3 region has the DNA TGTGCCATGGCCTTGGAGCAGAACTATGGCTACACCTTC.

V gene TRBV5-1 combines with J gene TRBJ2-1, with D maybe TRBD2 (6 bases). Germline CDR1 and CDR2: SGHRS and YFSETQ. The V end lost 0 bases, the J end lost 4 bases, and 14 bases lay between the germline ends. The CDR3 spans 16 residues. CDR3 loop: CASSLVKGGVYNEQFF. The CDR3 DNA follows: TGCGCCAGCAGCTTGGTCAAAGGAGGGGTATACAATGAGCAGTTCTTC.

The rearrangement links TRBV6-5 to TRBJ2-3, with 9 bases identical to TRBD2. CDR1 is MNHEY and CDR2 is SVGAGI in the germline V gene. V lost 8 bases to trimming and J lost 0 bases; unmatched junction nucleotides: 6. The CDR3 is made up of 15 amino acids. CDR3 region: CASGSGGVSTDTQYF. The CDR3 coding sequence is TGTGCCAGCGGTAGCGGGGGCGTTAGCACAGATACGCAGTATTTT.

The chain recombines TRBV6-5 with TRBJ1-2; no definite D call. CDR1 and CDR2 (germline): MNHEY, SVGAGI. This CDR3 is 11 amino acids long. Trimming cost V 6 bases and J 9 bases, with 11 bases left between them. CDR3 residues: CASSPGASYTF. The CDR3 DNA sequence: TGTGCCAGCAGCCCCGGAGCGAGCTACACCTTC.

This chain uses TRBV5-1 with TRBJ2-7; a possible D gene is TRBD2 (5 bases). Per germline, CDR1 SGHRS and CDR2 YFSETQ. The CDR3 covers 13 residues. V was clipped by 1 base and J by 3 bases, with 8 bases between them. The CDR3 region has the DNA TGCGCCAGCAGCTTGTTGGGGAGCTACGAGCAGTACTTC. Its translation: CASSLLGSYEQYF.

J is TRBJ1-1 and V is TRBV7-9, with D maybe TRBD1 (5 bases). The CDR3 consists of 15 residues. The germline V and J ends were trimmed by 4 bases and 1 base, with 13 bases remaining between them. Germline CDR1 reads SEHNR; CDR2 reads FQNEAQ (reference sequence). The CDR3, as DNA: TGTGCCAGCAGCTCCAGCCGGGGGGGGAACACTGAAGCTTTCTTT. Amino acids: CASSSSRGGNTEAFF.

As for this clone: Different DNA sequences within this sample yield the same CDR3. This chain uses TRBV5-1 with TRBJ2-5; 14 nucleotides align to TRBD2. Per the germline V gene, CDR1 is SGHRS and CDR2 is YFSETQ. J gave up 5 bases and V 0 bases, and 3 bases lay outside the gene matches. This CDR3 comprises 16 residues. DNA for the CDR3: TGCGCCAGCAGCTTGGGACTAGCGGGAGGGCAGGAGACCCAGTACTTC. Translating it yields CASSLGLAGGQETQYF. Filled out from reference TRBV5-1 and TRBJ2-5, the complete variable domain reads KAGVTQTPRYLIKTRGQQVTLSCSPISGHRSVSWYQQTPGQGLQFLFEYFSETQRNKGNFPGRFSGRQFSNSRSEMNVSTLELGDSALYLCASSLGLAGGQETQYFGPGTRLLVL.

The chain couples TRBV2 to TRBJ2-7; maybe TRBD1 (5 bases). The CDR3 has 11 residues. CDR1 is SNHLY and CDR2 is FYNNEI in the germline V gene. Trimming pared 7 bases from V and 6 bases from J, leaving 10 bases between. CDR3 sequence (DNA): TGTGCCAGCACCGGACAAACCGAGCAGTACTTC. Translated: CASTGQTEQYF.

This CDR3 is CASSQSGALYSNQPQHF. The CDR3 nucleotides are TGCGCCAGCAGTCAATCGGGAGCCCTTTATAGCAATCAGCCCCAGCATTTT. V usage is TRBV23-1 and J usage is TRBJ1-5, with D unclear. TRBV23-1 qualifies as an ORF whose function is uncertain. V was shortened by 0 bases and J by 0 bases, with 12 bases between the two germline ends. CDR3 length equals 17 residues.

J is TRBJ2-3 and V is TRBV28, with TRBD2 as a possible D gene (6 bases). CDR1 MDHEN and CDR2 SYDVKM come from the germline V gene. The V and J ends lost 6 bases and 0 bases respectively, with 19 bases between them. The CDR3 has 17 residues. The CDR3 coding sequence is TGTGCCAGCAGCCACGGACGGTGGGGGGTTAGCACAGATACGCAGTATTTT. Protein: CASSHGRWGVSTDTQYF.

In DNA, the CDR3 is TGTGCCAGCAGCTTAGGAGCAGGGGGCAGTACCGGGGAGCTGTTTTTT. Translated, it gives CASSLGAGGSTGELFF. The rearrangement uses TRBV7-9 and TRBJ2-2, with TRBD1 identical over 8 bases. This CDR3 spans 16 amino acids. Germline CDR1 reads SEHNR; CDR2 reads FQNEAQ (reference sequence). V gave up 1 base and J gave up 5 bases; unmatched junction bases: 6.

The V and J genes are TRBV5-5 and TRBJ1-6, with a weak D call TRBD1 (5 bases). V was trimmed by 2 bases and J by 7 bases, leaving 13 bases between them. The CDR3 has 15 amino acids. Germline lookup yields CDR1 SGHKS and CDR2 YYEKEE (reference sequence). The chain's CDR3 is CASSLGGVGNSPLHF. As DNA, the CDR3 is TGTGCCAGCAGCTTAGGAGGGGTGGGAAATTCACCCCTCCACTTT.